The 4 T cell receptor beta chains in this list originate from one sample, sequenced in a study of blood T cell repertoires in COVID-19 (dated by TCRdb to 2018 to 2020). To prepare the library, the immunoSEQ multiplex PCR assay was applied. Here the immuneACCESS table is served through TCRdb, limited to in-frame sequences with V and J called. Missing clones are a known gap in these copies; in checked studies unresolved V genes cover under half, and the rest lacks a known reason. This sample holds about 210,000 clones; 88% were observed only once. The leading ten clones occupy more than 1.4% of the sample. The sequencing input was peripheral blood. These TCRs come from a man aged 18 to 30 with active or convalescent COVID-19.

The chain couples TRBV7-9 to TRBJ1-2, with D maybe TRBD1 (5 bases). The CDR3 extends over 13 amino acids. Trimming took off 6 bases at V and 4 bases at J, with 12 bases between the two ends. Germline V gene lookup returns CDR1 SEHNR and CDR2 FQNEAQ (reference sequence). The CDR3 sequence: CASSYDSIYGYTF. DNA of the CDR3: TGTGCCAGCAGTTATGACAGCATCTATGGCTACACCTTC.

V and J are TRBV5-1 and TRBJ2-7; possible D gene TRBD1, 6 bases. Looked up from germline, CDR1 is SGHRS and CDR2 is YFSETQ. The CDR3 runs to 16 residues. Trimming stripped 0 bases from V and 1 base from J, with 14 bases between. The CDR3 here is CASSLGTGSLSYEQYF. As DNA, the CDR3 is TGCGCCAGCAGCTTGGGTACAGGGTCCCTATCCTACGAGCAGTACTTC.

The J gene is TRBJ1-2, the V gene TRBV7-8; 7 nucleotides agree with TRBD1. After removal of 6 bases from V and 0 bases from J, the junction contained 10 bases not matched to a gene. Per germline, CDR1 SGHVS and CDR2 FQNEAQ. This CDR3 contains 16 residues. CDR3 loop: CASSSRLDRANYGYTF. The DNA for the CDR3 is TGTGCCAGCAGTTCCCGCCTCGACAGGGCTAACTATGGCTACACCTTC.

The V gene is TRBV7-9, the J gene TRBJ1-4, with TRBD1 matching 11 bases. The CDR3 is 17 residues long. The germline V gene encodes CDR1 SEHNR and CDR2 FQNEAQ (reference sequence). The trim removed 6 bases at V and 6 bases at J, leaving 12 bases unmatched. The CDR3 is CASSHAGDRGIDEKLFF. CDR3 bases: TGTGCCAGCAGTCACGCAGGGGACAGGGGGATCGATGAAAAACTGTTTTTT.